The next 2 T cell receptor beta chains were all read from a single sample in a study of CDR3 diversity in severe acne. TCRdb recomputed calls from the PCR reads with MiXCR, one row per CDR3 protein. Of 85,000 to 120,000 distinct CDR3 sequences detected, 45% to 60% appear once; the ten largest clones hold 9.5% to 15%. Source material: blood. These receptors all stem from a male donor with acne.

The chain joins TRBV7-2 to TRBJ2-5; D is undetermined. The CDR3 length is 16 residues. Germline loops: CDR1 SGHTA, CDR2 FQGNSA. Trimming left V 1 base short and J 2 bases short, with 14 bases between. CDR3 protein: CASSLEGSVRQETQYF. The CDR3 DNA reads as TGTGCCAGCAGCTTAGAGGGAAGCGTCCGTCAAGAGACCCAGTACTTC. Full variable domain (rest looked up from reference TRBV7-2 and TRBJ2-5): GAGVSQSPSNKVTEKGKDVELRCDPISGHTALYWYRQSLGQGLEFLIYFQGNSAPDKSGLPSDRFSAERTGGSVSTLTIQRTQQEDSAVYLCASSLEGSVRQETQYFGPGTRLLVL.

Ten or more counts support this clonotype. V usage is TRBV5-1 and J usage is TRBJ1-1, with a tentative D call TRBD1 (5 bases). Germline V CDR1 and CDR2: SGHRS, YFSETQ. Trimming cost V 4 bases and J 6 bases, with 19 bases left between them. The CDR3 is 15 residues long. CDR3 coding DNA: TGCGCCAGCAGCCACGACAGCTTACTTGTTGCTGAAGCTTTCTTT. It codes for CASSHDSLLVAEAFF.